This T cell receptor (beta chain) emerged from a study of T cell repertoires in cytomegalovirus infection. About the research overall: Matching HLA type and CMV infection were both indicated by public TCR beta signatures. Study-level findings and limits: HLA-C-restricted CMV-specific TCR beta clonotypes prevailed in the ex vivo response. Totalled public TCR beta family frequency picked out people who carried CMV plus the relevant HLA.

One entry per CDR3 protein results from TCRdb running MiXCR on the reads. The sample carries roughly 500,000 distinct CDR3 sequences, approximately 10% recorded once. Germline V gene sequence: CDR1 SEHNR, CDR2 FQNEAQ (reference sequence). Trimming cost V 4 bases and J 9 bases, with 13 bases left between them. The CDR3 length is 13 residues. This clonotype has at least ten counts. Its antigen is as yet unknown. The rearrangement uses TRBV7-9 and TRBJ1-5; the D is unclear. The TCR comes from a human donor in good health (CMV status not recorded). Some clones in this sample may be carry-over from other donors' samples. The sequenced sample was PBMCs. This CDR3 is CASSSPGLTPQHF. The CDR3 DNA reads as TGTGCCAGCAGCTCCCCGGGGTTGACGCCCCAGCATTTT. Filled out from reference TRBV7-9 and TRBJ1-5, the complete variable domain reads DTGVSQNPRHKITKRGQNVTFRCDPISEHNRLYWYRQTLGQGPEFLTYFQNEAQLEKSRLLSDRFSAERPKGSFSTLEIQRTEQGDSAMYLCASSSPGLTPQHFGDGTRLSIL.